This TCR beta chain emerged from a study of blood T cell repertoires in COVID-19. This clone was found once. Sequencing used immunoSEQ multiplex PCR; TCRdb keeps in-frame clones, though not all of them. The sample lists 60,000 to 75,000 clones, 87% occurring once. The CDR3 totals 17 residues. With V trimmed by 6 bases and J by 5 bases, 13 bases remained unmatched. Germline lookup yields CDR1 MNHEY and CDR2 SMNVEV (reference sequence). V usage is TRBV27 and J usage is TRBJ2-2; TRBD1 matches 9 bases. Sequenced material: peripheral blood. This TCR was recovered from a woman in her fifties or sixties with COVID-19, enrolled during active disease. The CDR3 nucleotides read TGTGCCAGCAGCCGAAAGCCGACAGGGGGGTTTACCGGGGAGCTGTTTTTT. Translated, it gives CASSRKPTGGFTGELFF.